Following are 31 T cell receptor beta chains from one sample sequenced in a study of blood T cell repertoires in COVID-19. Generated by immunoSEQ multiplex PCR, the TCRdb table keeps only in-frame clones and is missing some. This table has roughly 41,000 clones, about four fifths appearing once. Input material: peripheral blood. The origin of the receptors is a woman of 80 years or more with acute or convalescent COVID-19.

V gene TRBV3-1 (or the pseudogene TRBV3-2) combines with J gene TRBJ2-1; TRBD2 matches 7 bases. CDR1 is LGHDT, CDR2 YNNKEL, per germline (reference sequence). CDR3 length: 15 amino acids. The V segment lost 0 bases and the J segment 4 bases; nucleotides outside the gene matches: 3. The CDR3 sequence is CASSQEGGGYNEQFF. CDR3 DNA sequence: TGTGCCAGCAGCCAAGAGGGCGGGGGTTACAATGAGCAGTTCTTC.

In this sample, this clone turned up a few times. The chain uses TRBV25-1 and TRBJ2-1; TRBD2 agrees at 10 bases. Trimming removed 0 bases from V and 2 bases from J; junction bases left unmatched: 7. This CDR3 is built from 18 residues. Per germline, CDR1 MGHDK and CDR2 SYGVNS. The CDR3 region has the DNA TGTGCCAGCAGTGAATATGGGGCTAGCGGGGGAGCCTACAATGAGCAGTTCTTC. Its protein is CASSEYGASGGAYNEQFF.

V is TRBV5-4 and J is TRBJ1-2; D remains ambiguous. Germline loops: CDR1 SGHNT, CDR2 YYREEE (reference sequence). The CDR3 loop spans 12 amino acids. V was clipped by 2 bases and J by 6 bases, with 8 bases between them. The CDR3 spells CASSLIPNGYTF. In DNA, the CDR3 is TGTGCCAGCAGCTTAATCCCTAATGGCTACACCTTC.

This clone was counted only a few times. CDR3 in amino acids: CASRPGGASAFF. In DNA form, the CDR3 reads TGTGCCAGCAGGCCGGGGGGTGCCTCAGCTTTCTTT. The rearrangement joins TRBV2 to TRBJ1-1, with D perhaps TRBD1 (5 bases). The germline V gene has CDR1 SNHLY and CDR2 FYNNEI. This CDR3 comprises 12 residues. V gave up 6 bases and J gave up 10 bases, with 15 bases separating them.

The rearrangement uses TRBV18 and TRBJ1-3; D possibly corresponds to TRBD1 (5 bases). V was clipped by 3 bases and J by 0 bases, with 15 bases between them. Germline-derived CDR1 and CDR2 are KGHSH and LQKENI. The CDR3 spans 17 residues. CDR3 DNA: TGTGCCAGCTCACCCCTCCCGACAGAGAGCTCTGGAAACACCATATATTTT. Protein sequence: CASSPLPTESSGNTIYF.

The chain employs TRBV24-1 and TRBJ2-4; D perhaps matches TRBD1 (5 bases). Trimming left V 3 bases short and J 0 bases short, with 8 bases between. Per germline, CDR1 KGHDR and CDR2 SFDVKD. The CDR3 length is 15 residues. CDR3 sequence: CATSDDRLAKNIQYF. As DNA, the CDR3 is TGTGCCACCAGTGATGACAGACTAGCCAAAAACATTCAGTACTTC.

The chain employs TRBV3-1 (or the pseudogene TRBV3-2) and TRBJ2-2; TRBD2 matches at 11 bases. Germline values: CDR1 LGHDT, CDR2 YNNKEL (reference sequence). CDR3 length: 15 residues. The trim removed 5 bases at V and 5 bases at J, leaving 4 bases unmatched. CDR3 region: CASSSWTSGTGELFF. The CDR3 bases are TGTGCCAGCAGCTCATGGACTAGCGGGACCGGGGAGCTGTTTTTT.

The chain carries TRBV7-2 and TRBJ1-6; TRBD1 is a possible D gene (5 bases). The CDR3 sequence is 15 residues long. Trimming cost V 3 bases and J 7 bases, with 13 bases left between them. The germline V gene has CDR1 SGHTA and CDR2 FQGNSA. The CDR3 reads CASSLGLTLNSPLHF. The CDR3 bases are TGTGCCAGCAGCTTGGGACTGACGTTGAATTCACCCCTCCACTTT.

On this clone itself: Other DNA variants within this sample encode the same CDR3. The CDR3 DNA is TGTGCCAGCTCCCCCAGGGACACTGAAGCTTTCTTT. This translates into CASSPRDTEAFF. The J gene is TRBJ1-1, the V gene TRBV18; tentatively, D is TRBD1 (5 bases). Germline values: CDR1 KGHSH, CDR2 LQKENI. With 6 bases removed from V and 3 bases from J, the gap between germline ends came to 8 bases. CDR3 size: 12 residues.

The rearrangement links TRBV9 to TRBJ2-3; 7 nucleotides agree with TRBD1. The V gene's germline CDR1 is SGDLS and CDR2 YYNGEE. With V trimmed by 4 bases and J by 2 bases, 10 bases remained unmatched. The CDR3 spans 16 residues. CDR3 coding DNA: TGTGCCAGCAGCTCTCGGACAGGATCCGCCACAGATACGCAGTATTTT. Translated, it gives CASSSRTGSATDTQYF.

The table lists this clone with a few counts. This chain joins TRBV5-1 and TRBJ1-1; 7 bases map to TRBD1. CDR1 and CDR2 (germline): SGHRS, YFSETQ. With 4 bases clipped from V and 4 bases from J, the junction kept 4 bases outside the gene matches. The CDR3 extends over 13 amino acids. CDR3 in amino acids: CASSPQGVTEAFF. The CDR3 DNA sequence: TGCGCCAGCAGCCCTCAGGGGGTCACTGAAGCTTTCTTT.

DNA for the CDR3: TGTGCCACCAGTGACCATGCTATGACAGGCCGCTCCTACAATGAGCAGTTCTTC. This codes for CATSDHAMTGRSYNEQFF. The chain uses TRBV24-1 and TRBJ2-1; perhaps TRBD1 as D (6 bases). The CDR3 covers 18 residues. Germline CDR1 KGHDR, CDR2 SFDVKD. The V gene lost 4 bases and the J gene lost 0 bases, with 18 bases spanning the gap.

The chain joins TRBV15 to TRBJ2-7; D is possibly TRBD2 (5 bases). Germline values: CDR1 LNHNV, CDR2 YYDKDF (reference sequence). V lost 0 bases and J lost 5, with 8 bases in between. The length of the CDR3 is 13 residues. CDR3 sequence: CATSRDPRDEQYF. The CDR3 DNA reads TGTGCCACCAGCAGAGATCCGAGGGACGAGCAGTACTTC.

The chain links TRBV6-6 to TRBJ1-1; no firm D call. CDR3 length equals 14 residues. Trimming took off 0 bases at V and 4 bases at J, with 9 bases between the two ends. From germline, CDR1 is MNHNY and CDR2 SVGAGI (reference sequence). This CDR3 is CASSYSKQFTEAFF. The DNA of the CDR3 is TGTGCCAGCAGTTACTCGAAACAGTTCACTGAAGCTTTCTTT.

This chain uses TRBV7-6 with TRBJ1-4; the D is unclear. This CDR3 comprises 16 residues. Germline lookup yields CDR1 SGHVS and CDR2 FNYEAQ. V was shortened by 1 base and J by 0 bases, with 9 bases between the two germline ends. The CDR3 nucleotides are TGTGCCAGCAGCTTAGTAGGCGGCACAACTAATGAAAAACTGTTTTTT. Translating gives CASSLVGGTTNEKLFF. Together with reference TRBV7-6 and TRBJ1-4, the CDR3 gives the full variable domain: GAGVSQSPRYKVTKRGQDVALRCDPISGHVSLYWYRQALGQGPEFLTYFNYEAQQDKSGLPNDRFSAERPEGSISTLTIQRTEQRDSAMYRCASSLVGGTTNEKLFFGSGTQLSVL.

The chain recombines TRBV28 with TRBJ1-1; D gene uncertain. Trimming removed 6 bases from V and 8 bases from J, with 19 bases in between. The CDR3 loop spans 14 amino acids. Germline lookup yields CDR1 MDHEN and CDR2 SYDVKM. The CDR3 protein is CASRQVRWGGEAFF. As DNA, the CDR3 is TGTGCCAGCAGACAAGTTCGATGGGGAGGGGAAGCTTTCTTT.

The rearrangement links TRBV6-5 to TRBJ1-6; 7 nucleotides agree with TRBD1. CDR3 length: 14 residues. Trimming cost V 2 bases and J 13 bases; bases outside gene matches: 8. Germline V gene data show CDR1 as MNHEY and CDR2 as SVGAGI. CDR3 bases: TGTGCCAGCAGTTACGCAACAGGGGCCGGGCCCCTCCACTTT. It translates to CASSYATGAGPLHF.

J is TRBJ2-1 and V is TRBV5-8; the D is unclear. Germline V gene sequence: CDR1 SGHTS, CDR2 YDEGEE. Trimming took 2 bases from V and 4 from J, leaving 7 bases between them. This CDR3 has 13 amino acids. Here the CDR3 reads CASSFAEYNEQFF. The DNA of the CDR3 is TGTGCCAGCAGCTTCGCGGAGTACAATGAGCAGTTCTTC.

The chain combines TRBV24-1 with TRBJ2-1; D unresolved. Germline loops: CDR1 KGHDR, CDR2 SFDVKD. This CDR3 is built from 13 residues. Trimming cost V 0 bases and J 3 bases, with 2 bases left between them. The CDR3 bases are TGTGCCACCAGTGATTTGCTCTACAATGAGCAGTTCTTC. Encoded protein: CATSDLLYNEQFF.

The genes are TRBV18 and TRBJ2-1, with 7 bases fitting TRBD1. The CDR3 runs to 13 residues. Germline trimming cut 1 base from V and 14 bases from J; bases unmatched to any gene: 8. Germline V gives CDR1 KGHSH, CDR2 LQKENI. CDR3 region: CASSPRQGDSEFF. CDR3 sequence (DNA): TGTGCCAGCTCACCACGCCAGGGGGATTCCGAGTTCTTC.

This clone was recorded once. V and J are TRBV2 and TRBJ2-2, with 7 bases fitting TRBD2. Per germline, CDR1 SNHLY and CDR2 FYNNEI. The CDR3 sequence is 15 residues long. V shed 11 bases and J 0 bases; nucleotides not matched to a gene: 9. As DNA, the CDR3 is TGTGCCCGCCGTGGTGGGGGGGCGAACACCGGGGAGCTGTTTTTT. As protein: CARRGGGANTGELFF. Filled out from reference TRBV2 and TRBJ2-2, the complete variable domain reads EPEVTQTPSHQVTQMGQEVILRCVPISNHLYFYWYRQILGQKVEFLVSFYNNEISEKSEIFDDQFSVERPDGSNFTLKIRSTKLEDSAMYFCARRGGGANTGELFFGEGSRLTVL.

The chain has TRBV18 and TRBJ2-3; D uncertain. CDR1 is KGHSH, CDR2 LQKENI, per germline. The CDR3 totals 14 residues. V lost 0 bases and J 3 bases, leaving 7 bases between the germline ends. CDR3 protein: CASSPPVTTDTQYF. The CDR3 DNA is TGTGCCAGCTCACCACCGGTAACTACAGATACGCAGTATTTT.

The chain is built from TRBV2 and TRBJ1-2, with unresolved D. The V gene's germline CDR1 is SNHLY and CDR2 FYNNEI. The length of the CDR3 is 16 residues. Trimming cost V 2 bases and J 8 bases, with 21 bases left between them. The CDR3 sequence: CASSESSAYQLRGYTF. The CDR3, as DNA: TGTGCCAGCAGTGAATCCTCTGCGTACCAACTTAGAGGCTACACCTTC.

The genes are TRBV2 and TRBJ2-3; TRBD1 matches at 7 bases. Germline lookup yields CDR1 SNHLY and CDR2 FYNNEI. The CDR3 sequence is 13 residues long. The chain's CDR3 is CVFTGENTDTQYF. CDR3 DNA: TGTGTATTTACAGGGGAAAACACAGATACGCAGTATTTT.

The rearrangement uses TRBV24-1 and TRBJ2-1; the D gene is possibly TRBD1 (5 bases). Germline assignment: CDR1 KGHDR and CDR2 SFDVKD. The CDR3 sequence is 12 residues long. V lost 2 bases and J 15 bases, leaving 13 bases between the germline ends. The CDR3 protein is CATSDSQVGLFF. CDR3 sequence (DNA): TGTGCCACCAGTGATTCACAGGTCGGCCTGTTCTTC.

This clone has only a few counts. The chain employs TRBV28 and TRBJ1-2; D might be TRBD1 (5 bases). V was pared by 4 bases and J by 7 bases, with 22 bases between. In germline, CDR1 is MDHEN, CDR2 SYDVKM. The CDR3 has 16 amino acids. The chain's CDR3 is CASSSRPGVSGLGYTF. CDR3 nucleotides: TGTGCCAGCAGTTCCCGTCCGGGGGTATCGGGGCTTGGCTACACCTTC.

The chain is built from TRBV9 and TRBJ1-4, with 9 bases aligning to TRBD1. CDR1 is SGDLS and CDR2 is YYNGEE in the germline V gene. The CDR3 covers 15 residues. The J segment lost 5 bases and the V segment lost 3 bases, leaving 5 bases of the junction unmatched. The CDR3 nucleotides are TGTGCCAGCAGCGGAGGGGACAGGGCCAATGAAAAACTGTTTTTT. It encodes CASSGGDRANEKLFF.

The rearrangement links TRBV9 to TRBJ1-4, with D perhaps matching TRBD1 (6 bases). V was clipped by 3 bases and J by 6 bases, with 21 bases between them. The CDR3 consists of 17 residues. Germline V CDR1 and CDR2: SGDLS, YYNGEE. The CDR3 nucleotides read TGTGCCAGCAGCGCCTTCCCAGGGGTCACGAGGGATGAAAAACTGTTTTTT. This translates into CASSAFPGVTRDEKLFF.

V usage is TRBV29-1 and J usage is TRBJ1-1; possible D gene TRBD1, 6 bases. Germline CDR1 and CDR2: SQVTM and ANQGSEA. The CDR3 covers 13 residues. Trimming cost V 7 bases and J 0 bases, with 12 bases left between them. Here the CDR3 reads CSAEPGVNTEAFF. For the CDR3, the DNA is TGCAGCGCCGAACCAGGGGTGAACACTGAAGCTTTCTTT.

The chain carries TRBV19 and TRBJ1-5; a possible D gene is TRBD1 (5 bases). The V end was cut by 3 bases, the J end by 2 bases, with 14 bases between. CDR1 is LNHDA, CDR2 SQIVND, per germline (reference sequence). This CDR3 has 16 amino acids. In DNA form, the CDR3 reads TGTGCCAGTAGTATCCAAGCGGGGGGGGGCAATCAGCCCCAGCATTTT. It translates to CASSIQAGGGNQPQHF.

V and J are TRBV18 and TRBJ1-2, with D possibly TRBD1 on 5 matching bases. Germline CDR1 KGHSH, CDR2 LQKENI. The germline V and J ends were trimmed by 2 bases and 4 bases, with 14 bases remaining between them. This CDR3 is 15 amino acids long. CDR3 protein: CASSPGQGATYGYTF. For the CDR3, the DNA is TGTGCCAGCTCACCAGGGCAGGGCGCTACCTATGGCTACACCTTC. Using reference TRBV18 and TRBJ1-2 for the parts outside the CDR3, the full variable domain is NAGVMQNPRHLVRRRGQEARLRCSPMKGHSHVYWYRQLPEEGLKFMVYLQKENIIDESGMPKERFSAEFPKEGPSILRIQQVVRGDSAAYFCASSPGQGATYGYTFGSGTRLTVV.